These T cell receptor beta chains were read from a single sample in a study of blood T cell repertoires in COVID-19. Profiled with immunoSEQ multiplex PCR; TCRdb holds only in-frame clones, not every one. Here the sample spans over 90,000 clones, 80% to 90% being singletons. The sample was peripheral blood. These receptors originate from a man older than 75 with COVID-19, enrolled during active disease. CDR3s leave out the opening cysteine and the closing phenylalanine or tryptophan. Fields, in order: clone size, V gene, CDR3 protein. Clone size, where shown, is once, few, many, or a class for clones that have expanded.

NA TRBV5-1 ASSVSGRNTGELF
NA TRBV20-1 SVGDENTQY
NA TRBV7-8 ASSPYADKGNQPQH
NA TRBV15 ATSTDRGTSYGYT
NA TRBV24-1 ATSDGTREQF
NA TRBV7-8 ASSRLGGNQPQH
NA TRBV14 ASSHVTFPKNIQY
NA TRBV5-6 ASSLELAGTDTQY
NA TRBV5-1 ASSLGAGGPGEQF
NA TRBV7-9 ASSDREPSSFYGYT
few TRBV19 ASSMAGRDLNYGYT
NA TRBV30 AWSVGGQGWYEQY
NA TRBV5-5 ASSLATGTEETQY
NA TRBV12-3/TRBV12-4 ASTPRVNQPQH
NA TRBV28 ASSLFDRGREKLF
NA TRBV5-1 ASSLGTDRRETQY
NA TRBV28 ASIQSGGHGELF
NA TRBV2 ASLPGLAKNEQF
few TRBV7-2 ASSLRGQGNTEAF
NA TRBV5-8 ASRVVGRIYNEQF
NA TRBV18 ASSPLSSGSEKLF
few TRBV5-5 ASSLSGGTEAF
few TRBV6-5 ASSPRITLNTEAF
NA TRBV3-1/TRBV3-2 ASSQTRGGNEQF
NA TRBV13 ASSPSGGYGYT
NA TRBV20-1 SASGEYGYT
NA TRBV5-1 ASSLYQSTDTQY
few TRBV6-5 ASSWTENTEAF
few TRBV29-1 SVEGSDIYTQY
NA TRBV19 ASSSPDSGKLF
NA TRBV30 AWSGGSGRLDEQF
NA TRBV4-1 ASSQDESRGVNNSPLH
NA TRBV3-1/TRBV3-2 ASSQMGAGETQY
NA TRBV5-1 ASSFVGASPGEQF
few TRBV5-1 ASSLVSDEQF
NA TRBV29-1 SVERGGKNIQY
NA TRBV29-1 SVDQAGTSEQY
NA TRBV9 ASSALRTSSHSPLH
NA TRBV24-1 ATSDFRSGTEQF
NA TRBV19 ASSPQGNQPQH
NA TRBV21-1 ASSKVSSGRYEQY